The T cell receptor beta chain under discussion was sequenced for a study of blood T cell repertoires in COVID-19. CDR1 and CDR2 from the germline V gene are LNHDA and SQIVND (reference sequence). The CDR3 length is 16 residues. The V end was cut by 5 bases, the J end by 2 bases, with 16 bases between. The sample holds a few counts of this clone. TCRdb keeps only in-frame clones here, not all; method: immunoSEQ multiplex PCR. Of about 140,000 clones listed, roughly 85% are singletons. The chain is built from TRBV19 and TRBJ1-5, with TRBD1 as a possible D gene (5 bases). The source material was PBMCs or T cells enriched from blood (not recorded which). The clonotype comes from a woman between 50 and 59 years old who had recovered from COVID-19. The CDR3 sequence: CASSRFWGDGNQPQHF. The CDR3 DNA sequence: TGTGCCAGTAGTCGGTTTTGGGGGGATGGCAATCAGCCCCAGCATTTT.